These T cell receptor beta chains were read from a single sample in a study of T cell changes during pregnancy in multiple sclerosis. TCRdb's copy holds only in-frame clones and misses some; the assay was immunoSEQ multiplex PCR. The repertoire holds 45,000 to 55,000 clones, with around 92% as singletons. Here the sequenced sample was CD4+ T cells from peripheral blood mononuclear cells, taken after pregnancy. These receptors were obtained from a female donor in good health, enrolled as a control in a pregnancy study. Both conserved end residues are trimmed from each CDR3. Fields, in order: V gene, J gene, CDR3 protein.

V: TRBV19; J: TRBJ1-5; CDR3: ASSTSNHRGNQPQH
V: TRBV7-2; J: TRBJ2-7; CDR3: ASSFGGGPSSYEQY
V: TRBV2; J: TRBJ1-1; CDR3: ASVRREANTEAF
V: TRBV21-1; J: TRBJ1-2; CDR3: ASSKNPDFYGYT
V: TRBV7-3; J: TRBJ2-3; CDR3: ASSSRPLGLAGGTDTQY
V: TRBV7-2; J: TRBJ1-2; CDR3: ASSFPWQGMDT
V: TRBV28; J: TRBJ2-7; CDR3: ASTEGGTGLYEQY
V: TRBV10-3; J: TRBJ1-2; CDR3: AIGGLGTGEPLWDLYGYT
V: TRBV7-2; J: TRBJ1-2; CDR3: ASSLQGYGYT
V: TRBV27; J: TRBJ2-7; CDR3: ASSPTGRLEQY
V: TRBV6-5; J: TRBJ1-6; CDR3: ASSYSRKQGASPLH
V: TRBV4-2; J: TRBJ2-3; CDR3: ASSQSQGKDTQY
V: TRBV9; J: TRBJ1-2; CDR3: ASSVGKGTGPYVGYT
V: TRBV19; J: TRBJ1-4; CDR3: ASSIIRPAGEKLF
V: TRBV18; J: TRBJ2-1; CDR3: ASSLTGETEQF
V: TRBV15; J: TRBJ1-1; CDR3: ATSRERGLTEAF
V: TRBV7-2; J: TRBJ1-5; CDR3: ASSLALAGGGQPQH
V: TRBV14; J: TRBJ2-1; CDR3: ASSQDLTGINNEQF
V: TRBV6-1; J: TRBJ1-1; CDR3: ASSWAQTNTEAF
V: TRBV5-1; J: TRBJ1-4; CDR3: ASTPAQPNEKLF
V: TRBV5-8; J: TRBJ2-5; CDR3: ASSLGQGLSQETQY
V: TRBV7-6; J: TRBJ1-6; CDR3: ASSGDRVPNTNSPLH
V: TRBV18; J: TRBJ2-7; CDR3: ASSPRGASSYEQY
V: TRBV10-3; J: TRBJ1-2; CDR3: AIRRTGGHGYT
V: TRBV6-5; J: TRBJ1-2; CDR3: ASSYSGSGIGYGYT
V: TRBV18; J: TRBJ1-5; CDR3: ASSPGSNQPQH
V: TRBV7-9; J: TRBJ2-3; CDR3: ASSQSGGSTDTQY
V: TRBV28; J: TRBJ2-1; CDR3: ASGVEAGYNNEQF